The rows below give T cell receptor beta chains drawn from one sample of a study of post-analysis software for immune sequencing data. In TCRdb, the PCR reads were re-called with MiXCR into one record per CDR3 protein. The data contain around 500,000 distinct CDR3 sequences, around 36% of them singletons. The specimen was blood. Every receptor here comes from a girl aged 2-17 years with multiple sclerosis. Both conserved end residues are part of each CDR3. D genes are given only for firm matches. Only part of the rows carry a size: once, few, many, or a class if the clone is expanded.

D gene	V gene	J gene	clone size	CDR3 DNA	CDR3 protein
TRBD1	TRBV6-1	TRBJ2-7	-	TGTGCCAGCAGTGAGGGGACAGTCTACGAGCAGTACTTC	CASSEGTVYEQYF
-	TRBV6-5	TRBJ2-7	-	TGTGCCAGCAGCTCCGTCGGGGGAGGCTACGAGCAGTACTTC	CASSSVGGGYEQYF
-	TRBV6-6	TRBJ2-3	few	TGTGCCAGCAGCCGCCGTGGGGCGGATAGCACAGATACGCAGTATTTT	CASSRRGADSTDTQYF
-	TRBV7-9	TRBJ2-3	few	TGTGCCAGCAGCTTAATACAGAGAAGCACAGATACGCAGTATTTT	CASSLIQRSTDTQYF
-	TRBV29-1	TRBJ2-2	once	TGCAGCGTAGCGACAGGACCTAACACCGGGGAGCTGTTTTTT	CSVATGPNTGELFF
-	TRBV11-2	TRBJ2-1	many	TGTGCCAGCAGCTTGGGGGATAACAATGAGCAGTTCTTC	CASSLGDNNEQFF
-	TRBV5-1	TRBJ1-1	-	TGCGCCAGCAGCTTTGTAGGGGACACTGAAACTTTCTTT	CASSFVGDTETFF
TRBD2	TRBV11-2	TRBJ2-1	-	TGTGCCAGCAGCCGAATAGCGGGGGGTTTCGATGAGCAGTTCTTC	CASSRIAGGFDEQFF
-	TRBV6-1	TRBJ2-5	few	TGTGCCAGCGATTACGGGACACTCAACCAAGAGACCCAGTACTTC	CASDYGTLNQETQYF
TRBD1	TRBV7-2	TRBJ2-5	few	TGTGCCAGCAGTCCCGGACAGGGTCCCCAGGGGACCCAGTACTTC	CASSPGQGPQGTQYF
TRBD1	TRBV10-3	TRBJ1-3	-	TGTGCCATCAGTGCCTCAAACAGGGGCCTCTCTGGAAACACCATATATTTT	CAISASNRGLSGNTIYF
TRBD1	TRBV20-1	TRBJ1-1	-	TGCAGTGCTGCCGGGACAGGGAACACTGAAGCTTTCTTT	CSAAGTGNTEAFF
-	TRBV6-6	TRBJ1-6	few	TGTGCCAGCAGGAACCAGGGATCCAACAATTCACCCCTCCACTTT	CASRNQGSNNSPLHF
-	TRBV20-1	TRBJ1-5	-	TGCAGTGCTATCGGTCAGGGGCCGGGGGATCAGCCCCAGCATTTT	CSAIGQGPGDQPQHF
-	TRBV3-1	TRBJ2-5	-	TGTGCCAGCAGCCAAGTTATGACTACTGGGGAGCAGTACTTC	CASSQVMTTGEQYF
TRBD2	TRBV4-2	TRBJ2-3	-	TGTGCCAGCAGCTTAGGTGCGGGAGAGGCTTCTAGCACAGATACGCAGTATTTT	CASSLGAGEASSTDTQYF
TRBD2	TRBV20-1	TRBJ2-3	few	TGCAGTGCTAGAGGCCCTAGCGGGGGACTACCGGGCACAGATACGCAGTATTTT	CSARGPSGGLPGTDTQYF
TRBD2	TRBV6-6	TRBJ2-1	-	TGTGCCAGCAGTTATAGACTAGCGGGAGAGAATGAGCAGTTCTTC	CASSYRLAGENEQFF
-	TRBV12-3/TRBV12-4	TRBJ2-5	-	TGTGCCAGCAGTTTGAGGGATAGCCGGGAGACCCAGTACTTC	CASSLRDSRETQYF
-	TRBV29-1	TRBJ2-1	-	TGCAGCGTTGGCCTACAGTCCTACAATGAGCAGTTCTTC	CSVGLQSYNEQFF
-	TRBV4-2	TRBJ2-7	-	TGTGCCAGCAGCCAGCACGAAGGCTACGAGCAGTACTTC	CASSQHEGYEQYF
-	TRBV7-8	TRBJ2-5	-	TGTGCCAGCAGCATAGACAGACAAGAGACCCAGTACTTC	CASSIDRQETQYF
-	TRBV5-1	TRBJ2-5	-	TGCGCCAGCAGCCGGCCGGGGGATGAGCAGTACTTC	CASSRPGDEQYF
-	TRBV4-2	TRBJ1-4	few	TGTGCCAGCAGCGCCCGCGGGGGGGCAGGGGAAAAACTGTTTTTT	CASSARGGAGEKLFF
TRBD2	TRBV5-1	TRBJ2-1	-	TGCGCCAGCAGCTTTGAGCGGGGGCTGGGGCAGTTCTTC	CASSFERGLGQFF
-	TRBV20-1	TRBJ2-3	-	TGCAGTGCTATGACTACGACAGATACGCAGTATTTT	CSAMTTTDTQYF
-	TRBV15	TRBJ1-2	-	TGTGCCACCAGCTCTGGCGCATCTTCTAACTATAGCTACACCTTC	CATSSGASSNYSYTF
-	TRBV20-1	TRBJ1-2	-	TGCAGTGCTAGGAACCCGGCGGTGACGGACTATGGCTACACCTTC	CSARNPAVTDYGYTF
TRBD2	TRBV20-1	TRBJ2-4	few	TGCAGTGCTAGCCCACTACTAGCGGACATTCAGTACTTC	CSASPLLADIQYF
TRBD2	TRBV3-1	TRBJ2-3	-	TGTGCCAACAGCCAAGATCTTACTAGCGGGGGCTCCCCCACAGATACGCAGTATTTT	CANSQDLTSGGSPTDTQYF
-	TRBV15	TRBJ1-1	-	TGTGCCACCAGCGGGGAAGGGACAACATGGAACACTGAAGCTTTCTTT	CATSGEGTTWNTEAFF
TRBD2	TRBV6-1	TRBJ2-3	-	TGTGCCAGCAGTGGGCGGCGGGGGGCGACAGATACGCAGTATTTT	CASSGRRGATDTQYF
-	TRBV4-1	TRBJ2-3	few	TGCGCCAGCAGCCAAGAAGCAGCGCGCACAGATACGCAGTATTTT	CASSQEAARTDTQYF